This TCR beta chain was recovered during a study of blood T cell repertoires in COVID-19. The data were produced by immunoSEQ multiplex PCR, yet TCRdb's version contains in-frame clones alone and is incomplete. The sample consists of 350,000 to 550,000 clones, 80% to 90% of them appearing once. The germline CDR1 and CDR2 sequences are LGHNT and FRNRAP. This CDR3 is 13 amino acids long. The V end was cut by 5 bases, the J end by 5 bases, with 13 bases between. This clonotype was obtained from a man aged 25-45 years who had recovered from COVID-19. The sample was PBMCs or T cells enriched from blood (not recorded which). The J gene is TRBJ2-7, the V gene TRBV12-5; no clear D. The CDR3 sequence is CASGRKQLHEQYF. The DNA for the CDR3 is TGTGCTAGTGGTAGAAAACAGCTGCACGAGCAGTACTTC.